What follows describes a single TCR beta chain. Germline V gene sequence: CDR1 MDHEN, CDR2 SYDVKM. J was trimmed by 7 bases and V by 6 bases; bases with no gene match: 13. CDR3 length: 16 residues. The sample originates from a study of blood T cell repertoires in COVID-19. In the study overall: Researchers got acute and convalescent COVID-19 samples from the United States, Italy and Spain. In each case, the material was cDNA or gDNA derived from T cells, B-cell-depleted T cells, or PBMCs.

As handled by the study authors: The authors estimated nucleated cell counts from reference gene primer amplification. Produced via immunoSEQ multiplex PCR; TCRdb's table is partial and in-frame only. That table supplies the V and J calls and clone size; D and trimming were determined from the DNA. This table holds roughly 140,000 clones, roughly nine tenths found once. The chain combines TRBV28 with TRBJ2-7, with 12 positions matching TRBD1. This TCR was recovered from a woman between 40 and 55 years old with acute or convalescent COVID-19. Sequenced: peripheral blood. Written as DNA, the CDR3 is TGTGCCAGCAGCTCAACTCGGGACAGGGGGCCGATGGAGCAGTACTTC. Its translation: CASSSTRDRGPMEQYF. Variable domain in full (rest from reference TRBV28 and TRBJ2-7): DVKVTQSSRYLVKRTGEKVFLECVQDMDHENMFWYRQDPGLGLRLIYFSYDVKMKEKGDIPEGYSVSREKKERFSLILESASTNQTSMYLCASSSTRDRGPMEQYFGPGTRLTVT.